The text below deals with one TCR beta chain. No antigen is known for it. Clones were sequenced by immunoSEQ multiplex PCR, and TCRdb holds only the in-frame ones, with some missing. The repertoire holds under 200,000 clones, with 85% to 95% as singletons. The entry originates in a study of T cell responses to AZD1222 COVID-19 vaccine. CDR3 length: 19 amino acids. Per the germline V gene, CDR1 is SGHDN and CDR2 is FVKESK. Trimming took 7 bases from V and 0 from J; bases not matched to a gene: 11. Notes on the study in general: When two AZD1222 doses had been given, Spike-specific TCR breadth and depth rose. Regions 160-218 and 743-854 dominated among vaccine-associated CD4 TCRs spanning spike. Only a handful of AZD1222 recipients, six or seven in all, had baseline seropositivity. Clonal diversity was possibly underestimated, and white British individuals and females predominated among donors.

The chain couples TRBV14 to TRBJ2-6; 11 bases map to TRBD1. The sequencing here drew on peripheral blood, taken 28 days after the second dose of the MenACWY control vaccine. The clonotype comes from an adult who received the MenACWY meningococcal vaccine as a control. The chain's CDR3 is CASKKTGTGGFSGANVLTF. The CDR3 DNA sequence: TGTGCCAGCAAAAAGACCGGGACAGGGGGATTCTCTGGGGCCAACGTCCTGACTTTC.